This T cell receptor beta chain was found in a study of early T cells in non-severe SARS-CoV-2 infection. The wider study: Unpaired chains resulted from sequencing bulk RNA of unsorted whole blood. General study points: VDJdb matching skewed toward anti-spike CD8 responses, missing private and CD4 specificities.

The V gene's germline CDR1 is SGHRS and CDR2 YFSETQ. The CDR3 is 13 amino acids. Trimming shortened V by 0 bases and J by 4 bases, and 6 bases separated the two germline ends. Comments on this clonotype: Its antigen is not identified.

Researchers tagged individual cDNA molecules with unique molecular identifiers. MiXCR, run by TCRdb on the 5' RACE reads, gives a single entry per CDR3 protein. The table has approximately 58,000 distinct CDR3 sequences, less than 15% seen once. This specimen consisted of whole blood, obtained at baseline. The receptor was derived from an adult who was a healthcare worker with PCR-confirmed SARS-CoV-2 infection or an uninfected control (not recorded which). The genes are TRBV5-1 and TRBJ2-3, with unresolved D. CDR3 amino acids: CASSLDGADTQYF. The CDR3 DNA reads TGCGCCAGCAGCTTGGATGGAGCAGATACGCAGTATTTT.